The 21 T cell receptor beta chains below were found in one sample sequenced in a study of cytomegalovirus exposure and HLA in healthy donors. The study ran its PCR with 60 Vbeta and 13 Jbeta primers. Libraries were prepared by immunoSEQ multiplex PCR; TCRdb keeps only in-frame clonotypes and omits some of them. This table holds approximately 110,000 clones, about 81% found once. What was sequenced was PBMCs. Source of these receptors: a woman between 25 and 40 years old in good health and CMV-seronegative.

The V call is TRBV7-9, the J call TRBJ1-6; D may be TRBD1 (5 bases). Germline V gene data show CDR1 as SEHNR and CDR2 as FQNEAQ (reference sequence). V was clipped by 1 base and J by 5 bases, with 12 bases between them. CDR3 size: 16 residues. The CDR3 coding sequence is TGTGCCAGCAGCTTAGTGGGGCTGTCTAATAATTCACCCCTCCACTTT. This gives the protein CASSLVGLSNNSPLHF.

V is TRBV4-1 and J is TRBJ2-6; 7 positions match TRBD1. Trimming removed 4 bases from V and 1 base from J; junction bases left unmatched: 7. Germline CDR1 and CDR2: MGHRA and YSYEKL. The CDR3 sequence is 17 residues long. The CDR3 DNA reads as TGCGCCAGCAGCCTCCAACAGGGGCTATCTGGGGCCAACGTCCTGACTTTC. It yields the protein CASSLQQGLSGANVLTF.

This rearrangement joins TRBV6-6 to TRBJ1-5; D is possibly TRBD1 (5 bases). This CDR3 contains 15 residues. Trimming removed 5 bases from V and 0 bases from J, with 11 bases in between. The germline CDR1 and CDR2 sequences are MNHNY and SVGAGI (reference sequence). As DNA, the CDR3 is TGTGCCAGCAGTAACCGACAGAATAGCAATCAGCCCCAGCATTTT. Translated, it gives CASSNRQNSNQPQHF.

V and J are TRBV7-2 and TRBJ2-1, with D maybe TRBD1 (5 bases). Germline values: CDR1 SGHTA, CDR2 FQGNSA. The germline V and J ends were trimmed by 4 bases and 10 bases, with 14 bases remaining between them. The CDR3 length is 13 residues. As DNA, the CDR3 is TGTGCCAGCAGCTCCGACCAGGGTCTCGAGCAGTTCTTC. It is translated as CASSSDQGLEQFF.

The chain uses TRBV7-9 and TRBJ2-2; no clear D gene. Germline V gene lookup returns CDR1 SEHNR and CDR2 FQNEAQ (reference sequence). This CDR3 spans 17 amino acids. The V and J ends lost 6 bases and 1 base respectively, with 18 bases between them. The CDR3 spells CASRPTQRPGNTGELFF. The CDR3 nucleotides are TGTGCCAGCAGACCAACCCAACGCCCAGGGAACACCGGGGAGCTGTTTTTT. Together with reference TRBV7-9 and TRBJ2-2, the CDR3 gives the full variable domain: DTGVSQNPRHKITKRGQNVTFRCDPISEHNRLYWYRQTLGQGPEFLTYFQNEAQLEKSRLLSDRFSAERPKGSFSTLEIQRTEQGDSAMYLCASRPTQRPGNTGELFFGEGSRLTVL.

CDR3 sequence reads: CASSVLGGIRGLAGSTDTQYF. DNA for the CDR3: TGTGCCAGCAGCGTTTTAGGAGGGATTCGCGGACTAGCGGGTAGCACAGATACGCAGTATTTT. The chain combines TRBV9 with TRBJ2-3; 11 bases fit TRBD2. The ends lost 2 bases at V and 0 bases at J; junction bases unmatched: 17. Germline V gene sequence: CDR1 SGDLS, CDR2 YYNGEE. The length of the CDR3 is 21 residues.

CDR3 protein: CASSLVLGGLAEAFF. CDR3 DNA: TGTGCCAGCAGCTTAGTTTTGGGGGGGCTAGCTGAAGCTTTCTTT. The chain joins TRBV11-3 to TRBJ1-1; D is possibly TRBD1 (6 bases). This CDR3 contains 15 residues. CDR1 is SGHNT, CDR2 YENEEA, per germline. Trimming pared 1 base from V and 6 bases from J, leaving 15 bases between.

This clone appeared a single time. The V and J genes are TRBV2 and TRBJ2-7, with 7 bases matching TRBD2. The germline CDR1 and CDR2 sequences are SNHLY and FYNNEI. Trimming at V came to 3 bases and at J to 5 bases, leaving 1 base not matched to a gene. CDR3 size: 12 residues. The CDR3 DNA reads TGTGCCAGCAGTGAGGGAGGGAACGAGCAGTACTTC. Translation: CASSEGGNEQYF. Full variable domain (rest looked up from reference TRBV2 and TRBJ2-7): EPEVTQTPSHQVTQMGQEVILRCVPISNHLYFYWYRQILGQKVEFLVSFYNNEISEKSEIFDDQFSVERPDGSNFTLKIRSTKLEDSAMYFCASSEGGNEQYFGPGTRLTVT.

The sample holds one count of this clone. The chain combines TRBV6-6 with TRBJ2-5; 9 positions agree with TRBD1. The CDR3 is made up of 14 amino acids. The germline V gene has CDR1 MNHNY and CDR2 SVGAGI (reference sequence). After removal of 5 bases from V and 5 bases from J, the junction contained 6 bases not matched to a gene. The DNA for the CDR3 is TGTGCCAGCAGTCAACAGGGGGCGGGGGAGACCCAGTACTTC. Amino acid sequence: CASSQQGAGETQYF.

This chain connects TRBV5-1 to TRBJ2-7, with TRBD1 matching 8 bases. The CDR3 loop spans 14 amino acids. V lost 4 bases to trimming and J lost 6 bases; unmatched junction nucleotides: 9. Germline V gives CDR1 SGHRS, CDR2 YFSETQ. This CDR3 is CASSLDRGRLEQYF. CDR3 DNA: TGCGCCAGCAGCCTCGACAGGGGCCGGCTCGAGCAGTACTTC.

The chain couples TRBV6-6 to TRBJ2-1; D not certain. The V and J ends lost 2 bases and 9 bases respectively, with 11 bases between them. This CDR3 is built from 13 residues. From germline, CDR1 is MNHNY and CDR2 SVGAGI (reference sequence). The CDR3 loop is CASSYPASREQFF. In nucleotides, the CDR3 is TGTGCCAGCAGTTACCCCGCTAGTCGTGAGCAGTTCTTC.

The chain uses TRBV25-1 and TRBJ2-1, with 7 nucleotides matching TRBD1. J gave up 7 bases and V 0 bases, and 9 bases lay outside the gene matches. Per the germline V gene, CDR1 is MGHDK and CDR2 is SYGVNS. The CDR3 extends over 16 amino acids. Here the CDR3 reads CASSEYRGGKENEQFF. In DNA, the CDR3 is TGTGCCAGCAGTGAATATCGAGGGGGCAAGGAAAATGAGCAGTTCTTC.

The chain employs TRBV27 and TRBJ2-6; TRBD1 agrees at 10 bases. The V gene's germline CDR1 is MNHEY and CDR2 SMNVEV (reference sequence). CDR3 length: 16 residues. The ends lost 8 bases at V and 4 bases at J; junction bases unmatched: 8. CDR3 sequence reads: CASRGTGVIGANVLTF. CDR3 nucleotides: TGTGCCAGCCGGGGGACAGGGGTTATCGGGGCCAACGTCCTGACTTTC.

The chain uses TRBV19 and TRBJ1-4; no clear D gene. Germline CDR1 and CDR2: LNHDA and SQIVND (reference sequence). This CDR3 contains 12 residues. In DNA, the CDR3 is TGTGGAAGCGGCTCAACTAATGAAAAACTGTTTTTT. Amino acid sequence: CGSGSTNEKLFF.

The table lists this clone with a few counts. Other DNA sequences within the sample encode an identical CDR3. The chain has TRBV9 and TRBJ2-2; TRBD1 matches 7 bases. This CDR3 has 15 amino acids. The ends lost 4 bases at V and 2 bases at J; junction bases unmatched: 5. In germline, CDR1 is SGDLS, CDR2 YYNGEE. The DNA of the CDR3 is TGTGCCAGCAGCCCCCGGGACAGCAACACCGGGGAGCTGTTTTTT. This encodes CASSPRDSNTGELFF.

V and J are TRBV2 and TRBJ1-2; D is possibly TRBD1 (6 bases). Between the trimmed V and J ends, which lost 5 bases and 4 bases, there was a span of 11 bases. The CDR3 is 13 amino acids. From germline, CDR1 is SNHLY and CDR2 FYNNEI. In DNA, the CDR3 is TGTGCCAGCAGTAGGACAGCTTCCTATGGCTACACCTTC. It codes for CASSRTASYGYTF.

Here the CDR3 reads CAWSERGQSLFF. As DNA, the CDR3 is TGTGCCTGGAGTGAAAGGGGTCAGTCACTGTTTTTT. This chain links TRBV30 with TRBJ1-4, with a possible D match to TRBD1 (5 bases). From germline, CDR1 is GTSNPN and CDR2 SVGIG (reference sequence). V was cut by 1 base and J by 13 bases, with 13 bases left in between. CDR3 length: 12 residues.

V gene TRBV7-2 combines with J gene TRBJ2-5, with D possibly being TRBD2 (6 bases). V dropped 4 bases and J dropped 2 bases, with 11 bases sitting between them. CDR1 and CDR2 from the germline V gene are SGHTA and FQGNSA. This CDR3 contains 14 residues. The CDR3 DNA is TGTGCCAGCAGCTGGCGACTAGGACAAGAGACCCAGTACTTC. It is translated as CASSWRLGQETQYF.

This clone occurred a few times. The CDR3 here is CASSPMPSGSSGELFF. The CDR3 region has the DNA TGTGCCAGCTCACCAATGCCTAGCGGGAGTAGCGGGGAGCTGTTTTTT. The gene calls are TRBV18 and TRBJ2-2; 10 bases are shared with TRBD2. Germline values: CDR1 KGHSH, CDR2 LQKENI. With 2 bases clipped from V and 7 bases from J, the junction kept 7 bases outside the gene matches. CDR3 size: 16 residues.

The J gene is TRBJ2-3, the V gene TRBV4-1; 12 positions match TRBD2. After removal of 1 base from V and 3 bases from J, the junction contained 14 bases not matched to a gene. This CDR3 has 20 amino acids. CDR1 MGHRA and CDR2 YSYEKL come from the germline V gene. CDR3 nucleotide sequence: TGCGCCAGCAGCCAAGCAGGACTAGCGGGGTTAATTACCAAGACAGATACGCAGTATTTT. This codes for CASSQAGLAGLITKTDTQYF.

The genes are TRBV19 and TRBJ2-1, with a possible D match to TRBD1 (5 bases). The CDR3 spans 12 residues. With 9 bases removed from V and 4 bases from J, the gap between germline ends came to 10 bases. CDR1 is LNHDA and CDR2 is SQIVND in the germline V gene (reference sequence). CDR3 nucleotides: TGTGCCAGCAGGGATAGGTACAATGAGCAGTTCTTC. It encodes CASRDRYNEQFF.